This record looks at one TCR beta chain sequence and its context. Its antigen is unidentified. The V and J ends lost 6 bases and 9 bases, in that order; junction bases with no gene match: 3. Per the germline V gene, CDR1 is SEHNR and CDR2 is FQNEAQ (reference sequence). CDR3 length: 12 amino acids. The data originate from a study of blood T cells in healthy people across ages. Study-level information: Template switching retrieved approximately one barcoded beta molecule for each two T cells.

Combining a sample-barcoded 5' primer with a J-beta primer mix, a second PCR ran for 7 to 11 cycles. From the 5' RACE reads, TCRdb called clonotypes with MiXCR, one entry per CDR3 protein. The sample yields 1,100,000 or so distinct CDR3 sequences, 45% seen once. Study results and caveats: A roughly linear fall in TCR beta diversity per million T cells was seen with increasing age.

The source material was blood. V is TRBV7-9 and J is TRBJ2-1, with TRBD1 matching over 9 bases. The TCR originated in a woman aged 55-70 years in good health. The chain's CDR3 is CASRDRGPEQFF. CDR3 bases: TGTGCCAGCAGGGACAGGGGTCCTGAGCAGTTCTTC.